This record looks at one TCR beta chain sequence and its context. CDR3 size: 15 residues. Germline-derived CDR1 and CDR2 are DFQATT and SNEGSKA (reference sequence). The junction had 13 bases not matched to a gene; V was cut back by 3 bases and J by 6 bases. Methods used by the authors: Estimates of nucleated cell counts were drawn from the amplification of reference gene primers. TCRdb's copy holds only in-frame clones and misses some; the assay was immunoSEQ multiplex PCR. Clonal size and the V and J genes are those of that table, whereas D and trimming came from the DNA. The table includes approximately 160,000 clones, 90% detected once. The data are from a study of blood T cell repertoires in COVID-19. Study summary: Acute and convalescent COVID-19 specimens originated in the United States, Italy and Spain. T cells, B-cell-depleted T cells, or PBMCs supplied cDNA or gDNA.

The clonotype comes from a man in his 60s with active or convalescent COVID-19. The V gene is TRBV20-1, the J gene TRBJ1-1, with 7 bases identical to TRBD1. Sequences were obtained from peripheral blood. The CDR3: CSASPMAGGNAEAFF. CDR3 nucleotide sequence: TGCAGTGCTAGTCCCATGGCAGGGGGTAATGCTGAAGCTTTCTTT.